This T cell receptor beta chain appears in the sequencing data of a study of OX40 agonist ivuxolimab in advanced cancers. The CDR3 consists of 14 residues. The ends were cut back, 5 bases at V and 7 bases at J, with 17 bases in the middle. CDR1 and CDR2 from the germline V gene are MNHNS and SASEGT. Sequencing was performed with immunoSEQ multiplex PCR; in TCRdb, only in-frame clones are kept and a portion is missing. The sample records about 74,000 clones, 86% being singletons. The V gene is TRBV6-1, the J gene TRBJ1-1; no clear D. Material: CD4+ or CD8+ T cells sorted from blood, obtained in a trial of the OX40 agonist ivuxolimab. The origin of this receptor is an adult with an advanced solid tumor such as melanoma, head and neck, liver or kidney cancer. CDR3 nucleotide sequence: TGTGCCAGCAGTACAAGGACGGGTCTGGGTGAAGCTTTCTTT. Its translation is CASSTRTGLGEAFF.